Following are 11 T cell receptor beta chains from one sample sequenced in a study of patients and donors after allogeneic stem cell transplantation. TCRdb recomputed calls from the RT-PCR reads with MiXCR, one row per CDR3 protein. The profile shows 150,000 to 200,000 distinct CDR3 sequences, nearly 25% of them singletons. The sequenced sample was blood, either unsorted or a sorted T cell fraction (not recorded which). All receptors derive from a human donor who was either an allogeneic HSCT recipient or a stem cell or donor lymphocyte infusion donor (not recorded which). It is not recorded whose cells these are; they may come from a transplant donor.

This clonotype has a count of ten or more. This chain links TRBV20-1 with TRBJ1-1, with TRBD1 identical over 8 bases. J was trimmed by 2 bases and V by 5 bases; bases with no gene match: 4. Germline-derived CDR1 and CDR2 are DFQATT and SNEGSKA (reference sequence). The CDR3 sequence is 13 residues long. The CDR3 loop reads CSAWTGFNTEAFF. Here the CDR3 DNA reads TGCAGTGCTTGGACAGGGTTCAACACTGAAGCTTTCTTT.

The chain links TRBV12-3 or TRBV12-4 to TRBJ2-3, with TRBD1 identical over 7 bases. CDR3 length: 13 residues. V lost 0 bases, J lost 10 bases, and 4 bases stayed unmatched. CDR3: CASSLAPGQPQYF. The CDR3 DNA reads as TGTGCCAGCAGTTTAGCGCCGGGACAGCCGCAGTATTTT.

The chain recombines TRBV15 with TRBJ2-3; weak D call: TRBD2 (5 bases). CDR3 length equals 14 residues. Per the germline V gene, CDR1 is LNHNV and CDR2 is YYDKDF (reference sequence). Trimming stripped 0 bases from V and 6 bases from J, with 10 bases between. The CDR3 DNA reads TGTGCCACCAGCAGAGAACTAGTAGGGGATACGCAGTATTTT. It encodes CATSRELVGDTQYF.

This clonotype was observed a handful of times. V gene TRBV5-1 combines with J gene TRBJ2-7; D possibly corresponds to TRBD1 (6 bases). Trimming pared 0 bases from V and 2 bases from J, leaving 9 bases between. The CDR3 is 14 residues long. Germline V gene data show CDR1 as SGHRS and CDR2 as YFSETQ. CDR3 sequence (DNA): TGCGCCAGCAGCTTGGGGACAGAAACCTACGAGCAGTACTTC. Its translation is CASSLGTETYEQYF.

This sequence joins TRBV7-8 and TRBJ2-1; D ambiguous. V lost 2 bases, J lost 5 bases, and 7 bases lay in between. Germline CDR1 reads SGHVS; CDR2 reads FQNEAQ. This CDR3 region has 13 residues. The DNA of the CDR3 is TGTGCCAGCAGCTTAAACGCGAACAATGAGCAGTTCTTC. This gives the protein CASSLNANNEQFF.

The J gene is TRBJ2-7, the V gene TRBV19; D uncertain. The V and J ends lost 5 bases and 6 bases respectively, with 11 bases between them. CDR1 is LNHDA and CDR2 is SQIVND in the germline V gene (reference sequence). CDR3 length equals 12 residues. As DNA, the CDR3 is TGTGCCAGTAGTGTGACCCCAGCCGAGCAGTACTTC. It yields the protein CASSVTPAEQYF.

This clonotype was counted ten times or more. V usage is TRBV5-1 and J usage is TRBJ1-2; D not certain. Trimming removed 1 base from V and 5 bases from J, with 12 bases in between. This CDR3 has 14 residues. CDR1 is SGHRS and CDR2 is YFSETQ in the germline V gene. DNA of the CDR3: TGCGCCAGCAGCTTGAGTGGAGGGATTTATGGCTACACCTTC. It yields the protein CASSLSGGIYGYTF.

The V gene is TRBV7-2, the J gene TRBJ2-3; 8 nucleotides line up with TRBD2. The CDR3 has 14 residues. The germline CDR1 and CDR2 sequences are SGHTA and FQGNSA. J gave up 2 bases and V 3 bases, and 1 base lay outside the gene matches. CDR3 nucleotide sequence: TGTGCCAGCAGCTTTAGCGGGGACACAGATACGCAGTATTTT. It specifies CASSFSGDTDTQYF. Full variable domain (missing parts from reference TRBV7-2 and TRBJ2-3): GAGVSQSPSNKVTEKGKDVELRCDPISGHTALYWYRQSLGQGLEFLIYFQGNSAPDKSGLPSDRFSAERTGGSVSTLTIQRTQQEDSAVYLCASSFSGDTDTQYFGPGTRLTVL.

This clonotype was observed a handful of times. Here the CDR3 DNA reads TGTGCCAGCAGCTTAGCAGGGCTAGCCACGGGGAACACTGAAGCTTTCTTT. Translating it yields CASSLAGLATGNTEAFF. V is TRBV11-3 and J is TRBJ1-1, with a possible D match to TRBD1 (5 bases). The V end lost 1 base, the J end lost 1 base, and 16 bases lay between the germline ends. The CDR3 covers 17 residues. Germline V gene lookup returns CDR1 SGHNT and CDR2 YENEEA. The full variable domain, with the rest looked up from reference TRBV11-3 and TRBJ1-1, is EAGVVQSPRYKIIEKKQPVAFWCNPISGHNTLYWYLQNLGQGPELLIRYENEEAVDDSQLPKDRFSAERLKGVDSTLKIQPAELGDSAVYLCASSLAGLATGNTEAFFGQGTRLTVV.

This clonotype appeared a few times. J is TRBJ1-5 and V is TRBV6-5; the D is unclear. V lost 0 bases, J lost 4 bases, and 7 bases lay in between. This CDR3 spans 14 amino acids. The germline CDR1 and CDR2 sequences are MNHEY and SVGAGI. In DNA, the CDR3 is TGTGCCAGCAGTTACTCGGAGGGTAATCAGCCCCAGCATTTT. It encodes CASSYSEGNQPQHF.

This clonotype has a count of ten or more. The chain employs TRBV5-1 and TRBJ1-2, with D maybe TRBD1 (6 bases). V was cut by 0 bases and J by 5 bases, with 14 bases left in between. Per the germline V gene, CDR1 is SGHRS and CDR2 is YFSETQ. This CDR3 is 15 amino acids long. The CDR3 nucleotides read TGCGCCAGCAGCTTGGATCCGGGACAAACTTATGGCTACACCTTC. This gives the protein CASSLDPGQTYGYTF.